Listed below are T cell receptor beta chains from one sample, sequenced in a study of blood T cell repertoires in COVID-19. The protocol was immunoSEQ multiplex PCR, while the TCRdb copy is restricted to in-frame clones and leaves out a portion. The profile covers roughly 180,000 clones, with approximately 88% appearing a single time and around 6.3% taken by the ten largest. The sample taken for sequencing was peripheral blood. These receptors were obtained from a woman between 40 and 55 years old with COVID-19, enrolled during active disease. The CDR3 runs from the conserved cysteine through the conserved F or W. The order of the fields is J gene, clone size, D gene, V gene, CDR3 DNA, CDR3 protein. A D gene is named only where the DNA matches it firmly. Clone size, where shown, is once, few, many, or a class for clones that have expanded.

J gene: TRBJ2-2
clone size: -
D gene: TRBD2
V gene: TRBV28
CDR3 DNA: TGTGCCAGCAGTGCGGGAGTGACAGCCGGGGAGCTGTTTTTT
CDR3 protein: CASSAGVTAGELFF

J gene: TRBJ1-4
clone size: once
D gene: TRBD1
V gene: TRBV5-4
CDR3 DNA: TGTGCCAGCAGCTCGGGACAGAATAATGAAAAACTGTTTTTT
CDR3 protein: CASSSGQNNEKLFF

J gene: TRBJ2-7
clone size: -
D gene: -
V gene: TRBV5-1
CDR3 DNA: TGCGCCAGCAGCACCCGGGACAAGGCCTCCGAGCAGTACTTC
CDR3 protein: CASSTRDKASEQYF

J gene: TRBJ1-5
clone size: -
D gene: -
V gene: TRBV27
CDR3 DNA: TGTGCCAGCAGTCCCGGGGGAAGGGAGCCCCAGCATTTT
CDR3 protein: CASSPGGREPQHF

J gene: TRBJ2-1
clone size: -
D gene: TRBD2
V gene: TRBV18
CDR3 DNA: TGTGCCAGCTCCCGCGGACTAGCGGGGACCCCCGCCGACAATGAGCAGTTCTTC
CDR3 protein: CASSRGLAGTPADNEQFF

J gene: TRBJ2-1
clone size: -
D gene: TRBD2
V gene: TRBV27
CDR3 DNA: TGTGCCAGCAGTTTACGCGAGGGACTAGCGGGCAACAATGAGCAGTTCTTC
CDR3 protein: CASSLREGLAGNNEQFF

J gene: TRBJ2-5
clone size: -
D gene: TRBD1
V gene: TRBV27
CDR3 DNA: TGTGCCAGCAGTTTACAGCAGACAGGGTGGACGGAGACCCAGTACTTC
CDR3 protein: CASSLQQTGWTETQYF

J gene: TRBJ2-2
clone size: -
D gene: -
V gene: TRBV7-9
CDR3 DNA: TGTGCCAGCAGCTTACAGTTGGGAGCCGGGGAGCTGTTTTTT
CDR3 protein: CASSLQLGAGELFF

J gene: TRBJ2-7
clone size: many
D gene: -
V gene: TRBV7-6
CDR3 DNA: TGTGCCAGCAGCTTAGGTCACGGGGACGAGCAGTACTTC
CDR3 protein: CASSLGHGDEQYF

J gene: TRBJ1-2
clone size: few
D gene: -
V gene: TRBV5-1
CDR3 DNA: TGCGCCAGCAGCTTACAGGATCATAACTATGGCTACACCTTC
CDR3 protein: CASSLQDHNYGYTF

J gene: TRBJ2-3
clone size: -
D gene: TRBD2
V gene: TRBV4-2
CDR3 DNA: TGTGCCAGCAGCCAGTTCTCCGGGACTAGCGGCTCGGGGAGTACGCAGTATTTT
CDR3 protein: CASSQFSGTSGSGSTQYF

J gene: TRBJ1-1
clone size: -
D gene: -
V gene: TRBV5-4
CDR3 DNA: TGTGCCAGCAGATCCAGGGTTAACACTGAAGCTTTCTTT
CDR3 protein: CASRSRVNTEAFF

J gene: TRBJ1-2
clone size: -
D gene: TRBD1
V gene: TRBV6-5
CDR3 DNA: TGTGCCAGCACTACCGGACAGGTCGGCTATGGCTACACCTTC
CDR3 protein: CASTTGQVGYGYTF

J gene: TRBJ2-3
clone size: -
D gene: TRBD2
V gene: TRBV19
CDR3 DNA: TGTGCCAGTAGTATAGGCGATCTAGCGGGGGAGGCGGATACGCAGTATTTT
CDR3 protein: CASSIGDLAGEADTQYF

J gene: TRBJ2-5
clone size: -
D gene: -
V gene: TRBV27
CDR3 DNA: TGTGCCAGCAGTTATAGTGTAAGAGGGCCCCAAGAGACCCAGTACTTC
CDR3 protein: CASSYSVRGPQETQYF

J gene: TRBJ1-3
clone size: -
D gene: -
V gene: TRBV4-1
CDR3 DNA: TGCGCCAGCAGCCAAGGGGGGGGCTCTGGAAACACCATATATTTT
CDR3 protein: CASSQGGGSGNTIYF

J gene: TRBJ1-2
clone size: -
D gene: -
V gene: TRBV19
CDR3 DNA: TGTGCCAGTAGAGTTCGGGAGGCCCTCATGGGGGGCTACACCTTC
CDR3 protein: CASRVREALMGGYTF

J gene: TRBJ1-2
clone size: -
D gene: TRBD1
V gene: TRBV12-5
CDR3 DNA: TGTGCTAGTGGTTTGGTACGGGGACAGTCCGACGGCTATGGCTACACCTTC
CDR3 protein: CASGLVRGQSDGYGYTF

J gene: TRBJ2-7
clone size: -
D gene: -
V gene: TRBV19
CDR3 DNA: TGTGCCAGTAGCGTCCCGGGTCCCGCCTACGAGCAGTACTTC
CDR3 protein: CASSVPGPAYEQYF

J gene: TRBJ2-1
clone size: -
D gene: TRBD1
V gene: TRBV10-2
CDR3 DNA: TGCGCCAGCAGCTACAACAGACAGGGCGATGAGCAGTTCTTC
CDR3 protein: CASSYNRQGDEQFF

J gene: TRBJ2-7
clone size: -
D gene: TRBD1
V gene: TRBV5-4
CDR3 DNA: TGTGCCAGCAGCTCGCGACAGGGGAGCTACGAGCAGTACTTC
CDR3 protein: CASSSRQGSYEQYF

J gene: TRBJ2-3
clone size: -
D gene: TRBD1
V gene: TRBV7-3
CDR3 DNA: TGTGCCAGCAGCGGTATAGGGGGCCTAAGCACAGATACGCAGTATTTT
CDR3 protein: CASSGIGGLSTDTQYF

J gene: TRBJ2-3
clone size: -
D gene: -
V gene: TRBV2
CDR3 DNA: TGTGCCAGCAGTCCCCGGGGGATTGGGGATACGCAGTATTTT
CDR3 protein: CASSPRGIGDTQYF

J gene: TRBJ2-2
clone size: -
D gene: -
V gene: TRBV7-3
CDR3 DNA: TGTGCCAGCAGCTCCTCTGCATCTCTAAGCGGGGAGCTGTTTTTT
CDR3 protein: CASSSSASLSGELFF

J gene: TRBJ1-1
clone size: -
D gene: -
V gene: TRBV6-5
CDR3 DNA: TGTGCCAGCAGTTACTCCCACTCGAGCGGCACTGAAGCTTTCTTT
CDR3 protein: CASSYSHSSGTEAFF

J gene: TRBJ1-4
clone size: once
D gene: -
V gene: TRBV7-9
CDR3 DNA: TGTGCCAGCAGCTCTCGTACCCCTAGGGGTGAAAAACTGTTTTTT
CDR3 protein: CASSSRTPRGEKLFF

J gene: TRBJ2-5
clone size: -
D gene: -
V gene: TRBV21-1
CDR3 DNA: TGTGCCTTAGGACAGGGAGAGACCCAGTACTTC
CDR3 protein: CALGQGETQYF

J gene: TRBJ1-1
clone size: -
D gene: -
V gene: TRBV2
CDR3 DNA: TGTGCCAGCCTGGCAGGGCGCATGAACACTGAAGCTTTCTTT
CDR3 protein: CASLAGRMNTEAFF

J gene: TRBJ1-1
clone size: -
D gene: -
V gene: TRBV5-6
CDR3 DNA: TGTGCCAGCAGCGGGCAGATAGGAGGCACTGAAGCTTTCTTT
CDR3 protein: CASSGQIGGTEAFF

J gene: TRBJ1-2
clone size: -
D gene: -
V gene: TRBV12-5
CDR3 DNA: TGTGCTAGTGGTACCCAAACTGACACCGGCTACACCTTC
CDR3 protein: CASGTQTDTGYTF

J gene: TRBJ2-7
clone size: few
D gene: -
V gene: TRBV7-8
CDR3 DNA: TGTGCCAGCCTCCGGGAATCGGGGTCCTACGAGCAGTACTTC
CDR3 protein: CASLRESGSYEQYF

J gene: TRBJ1-2
clone size: -
D gene: TRBD1
V gene: TRBV5-1
CDR3 DNA: TGCGCCAGCAGGACCGACAGGGGGAATCTTGGGGGCTACACCTTC
CDR3 protein: CASRTDRGNLGGYTF

J gene: TRBJ2-1
clone size: -
D gene: TRBD1
V gene: TRBV24-1
CDR3 DNA: TGTGCCACCAGTCGGACAGGGAGGAATGAGCAGTTCTTC
CDR3 protein: CATSRTGRNEQFF

J gene: TRBJ2-7
clone size: -
D gene: TRBD1
V gene: TRBV19
CDR3 DNA: TGTGCCAGTACCCCGGGACAGACTCTCTACGAGCAGTACTTC
CDR3 protein: CASTPGQTLYEQYF

J gene: TRBJ1-5
clone size: -
D gene: -
V gene: TRBV19
CDR3 DNA: TGTGCCAGTAGTATTGGGGGCCAGCCCCAGCATTTT
CDR3 protein: CASSIGGQPQHF

J gene: TRBJ2-5
clone size: once
D gene: -
V gene: TRBV9
CDR3 DNA: TGTGCCAGCAGCCCTGGGCAGCAATACCAAGAGACCCAGTACTTC
CDR3 protein: CASSPGQQYQETQYF

J gene: TRBJ1-4
clone size: -
D gene: -
V gene: TRBV19
CDR3 DNA: TGTGCCAGTAGTAGACAGAAGAATGAAAAACTGTTTTTT
CDR3 protein: CASSRQKNEKLFF

J gene: TRBJ1-1
clone size: -
D gene: -
V gene: TRBV7-9
CDR3 DNA: TGTGCCAGCAGCTTGGAAGGGGTGGTTGAAGCTTTCTTT
CDR3 protein: CASSLEGVVEAFF

J gene: TRBJ2-5
clone size: -
D gene: TRBD2
V gene: TRBV28
CDR3 DNA: TGTGCCAGCAGTTTCGCGGGAGACGAGACCCAGTACTTC
CDR3 protein: CASSFAGDETQYF

J gene: TRBJ1-4
clone size: -
D gene: -
V gene: TRBV5-1
CDR3 DNA: TGCGCCAGCAGCCGCAGTGAGGGTAATGAAAAACTGTTTTTT
CDR3 protein: CASSRSEGNEKLFF

J gene: TRBJ1-2
clone size: -
D gene: TRBD1
V gene: TRBV6-5
CDR3 DNA: TGTGCCAGCAGTTACCCCGACAGGGGCGACTATGGCTACACCTTC
CDR3 protein: CASSYPDRGDYGYTF

J gene: TRBJ2-3
clone size: few
D gene: TRBD1
V gene: TRBV5-6
CDR3 DNA: TGTGCCAGCAGCAAGATACCGGGACAGGGGAAGGATACGCAGTATTTT
CDR3 protein: CASSKIPGQGKDTQYF

J gene: TRBJ1-5
clone size: few
D gene: -
V gene: TRBV27
CDR3 DNA: TGTGCCAGCAGTTTATGGGGTGAGGGTCAGCCCCAGCATTTT
CDR3 protein: CASSLWGEGQPQHF

J gene: TRBJ2-7
clone size: once
D gene: TRBD1
V gene: TRBV11-2
CDR3 DNA: TGTGCCAGCAGATCCGGGGGGACAGGGATCTACGAGCAGTACTTC
CDR3 protein: CASRSGGTGIYEQYF

J gene: TRBJ2-1
clone size: -
D gene: -
V gene: TRBV5-1
CDR3 DNA: TGCGCCAGCAGCTCGTCAGGAACGGGAGCCTACAATGAGCAGTTCTTC
CDR3 protein: CASSSSGTGAYNEQFF

J gene: TRBJ1-2
clone size: -
D gene: -
V gene: TRBV5-1
CDR3 DNA: TGCGCCAGCAGCTTGTCCCTCCGGGTCTATGGCTACACCTTC
CDR3 protein: CASSLSLRVYGYTF

J gene: TRBJ2-2
clone size: few
D gene: -
V gene: TRBV5-1
CDR3 DNA: TGCGCCAGCAGCTCCAAGGGGGGGCCCACCGGGGAGCTGTTTTTT
CDR3 protein: CASSSKGGPTGELFF

J gene: TRBJ1-1
clone size: once
D gene: -
V gene: TRBV5-5
CDR3 DNA: TGTGCCAGCAGCACAGGCCGGAGGGCATACACTGAAGCTTTCTTT
CDR3 protein: CASSTGRRAYTEAFF

J gene: TRBJ2-1
clone size: -
D gene: -
V gene: TRBV5-1
CDR3 DNA: TGCGCCAGCAGTTTTCGGTCTGACGTCCTCGGGGGAGAGCAGTTCTTC
CDR3 protein: CASSFRSDVLGGEQFF

J gene: TRBJ2-3
clone size: once
D gene: TRBD2
V gene: TRBV28
CDR3 DNA: TGTGCCAGCTGGGGACAAGCGGGGGGGCGAGTTACGCAGTATTTT
CDR3 protein: CASWGQAGGRVTQYF

J gene: TRBJ1-1
clone size: -
D gene: -
V gene: TRBV19
CDR3 DNA: TGTGCCAGTGAGGGGGGGCCCGAAGCTTTCTTT
CDR3 protein: CASEGGPEAFF

J gene: TRBJ2-2
clone size: few
D gene: -
V gene: TRBV29-1
CDR3 DNA: TGCAGCGTTCCCGCCCCGGACTCGCCCTTCGCGAACACCGGGGAGCTGTTTTTT
CDR3 protein: CSVPAPDSPFANTGELFF